Below, 20 T cell receptor beta chains from the same sample are listed, as sequenced in a study of blood T cells in healthy people across ages. For the second PCR, which ran for about 7 to 11 cycles, a sample-barcoded 5' primer and a J-beta primer mix were used. TCRdb used MiXCR to reprocess the 5' RACE reads, holding one entry per CDR3 protein. The sample lists 650,000 to 950,000 distinct CDR3 sequences, under 55% occurring once. The specimen sequenced was blood. The receptors were gathered from a man in his sixties in good health.

Comments on this clonotype: A much larger clone differs by one base, so this may be a read error. The chain combines TRBV20-1 with TRBJ2-5; D unresolved. Germline V gene lookup returns CDR1 DFQATT and CDR2 SNEGSKA (reference sequence). The ends were cut back, 0 bases at V and 11 bases at J, with 10 bases in the middle. The CDR3 runs to 11 residues. CDR3: CSAREVNEQYF. DNA of the CDR3: TGCAGTGCTAGAGAGGTCAATGAGCAGTACTTC.

The chain is built from TRBV18 and TRBJ2-5; maybe TRBD1 (6 bases). Per the germline V gene, CDR1 is KGHSH and CDR2 is LQKENI. This CDR3 spans 19 amino acids. Trimming pared 3 bases from V and 2 bases from J, leaving 25 bases between. CDR3 sequence: CASSPLVSLGTSGQETQYF. The CDR3 DNA sequence: TGTGCCAGCTCACCCTTGGTCTCACTGGGGACAAGTGGACAAGAGACCCAGTACTTC.

This rearrangement joins TRBV6-5 to TRBJ2-1, with TRBD2 identical over 8 bases. With 2 bases clipped from V and 0 bases from J, the junction kept 3 bases outside the gene matches. There are 16 residues in the CDR3. The V gene's germline CDR1 is MNHEY and CDR2 SVGAGI. In DNA form, the CDR3 reads TGTGCCAGCAGTTACACCGGGACTAGCTCCTACAATGAGCAGTTCTTC. Its protein product is CASSYTGTSSYNEQFF.

V usage is TRBV6-6 and J usage is TRBJ2-5; D is possibly TRBD2 (6 bases). Per germline, CDR1 MNHNY and CDR2 SVGAGI (reference sequence). V shed 6 bases and J shed 5 bases, with 25 bases lying between them. The CDR3 is 17 amino acids. The CDR3 nucleotides read TGTGCCAGCAGCCCCCGTTCGAGTAGCCGGGGGTCGGAGACCCAGTACTTC. Its translation is CASSPRSSSRGSETQYF.

This clonotype came up many times. V and J are TRBV7-2 and TRBJ1-2; D is ambiguous. Germline values: CDR1 SGHTA, CDR2 FQGNSA. CDR3 length: 13 amino acids. V was clipped by 5 bases and J by 3 bases, with 10 bases between them. The CDR3 nucleotides are TGTGCCAGCAGCCCGGCAAGGGACTATGGCTACACCTTC. Residues: CASSPARDYGYTF.

The CDR3 region is CASSLRGMASGGSNQPQHF. CDR3 DNA sequence: TGTGCCAGCAGCTTAAGGGGTATGGCCTCGGGGGGCAGCAATCAGCCCCAGCATTTT. The V and J genes are TRBV7-2 and TRBJ1-5; D is perhaps TRBD1 (6 bases). V was clipped by 2 bases and J by 1 base, with 21 bases between them. The V gene's germline CDR1 is SGHTA and CDR2 FQGNSA. This CDR3 has 19 residues. Combining the CDR3 with reference TRBV7-2 and TRBJ1-5 gives the whole variable domain GAGVSQSPSNKVTEKGKDVELRCDPISGHTALYWYRQSLGQGLEFLIYFQGNSAPDKSGLPSDRFSAERTGGSVSTLTIQRTQQEDSAVYLCASSLRGMASGGSNQPQHFGDGTRLSIL.

The V and J genes are TRBV20-1 and TRBJ2-5; 8 bases fit TRBD2. Germline CDR1 reads DFQATT; CDR2 reads SNEGSKA (reference sequence). V dropped 4 bases and J dropped 0; count of bases not matched to a gene: 7. The CDR3 sequence is 15 residues long. The CDR3 DNA sequence: TGCAGTGCTATATTGGCTAGCGGGTACCAAGAGACCCAGTACTTC. Translation gives CSAILASGYQETQYF.

CDR3 region: CATSRDRQGVGINYGYTF. The CDR3 DNA follows: TGTGCCACCAGCAGGGACCGACAGGGGGTCGGAATTAACTATGGCTACACCTTC. This sequence joins TRBV15 and TRBJ1-2, with 9 bases identical to TRBD1. This CDR3 region has 18 residues. CDR1 and CDR2 from the germline V gene are LNHNV and YYDKDF (reference sequence). The ends lost 3 bases at V and 1 base at J; junction bases unmatched: 12.

This clonotype was counted a few times. The rearrangement links TRBV9 to TRBJ2-5; possibly TRBD1 for D (6 bases). With the DNA end fitting TRBJ2-7 better, the J assignment may be wrong. The CDR3 runs to 15 residues. Germline-derived CDR1 and CDR2 are SGDLS and YYNGEE. This CDR3 reads CASSVGGLSTYEQYF. CDR3 nucleotides: TGTGCCAGCAGCGTAGGGGGGCTATCAACCTACGAGCAGTACTTC.

This clonotype was detected ten times or more. The chain's CDR3 is CASRSPRGRYEQYF. The CDR3 nucleotides are TGTGCCAGCAGATCCCCGAGAGGAAGGTACGAGCAGTACTTC. This chain joins TRBV6-6 and TRBJ2-7; no firm D call. Deletions cut 6 bases from V and 4 bases from J, with 16 bases between. The CDR3 length is 14 residues. Per germline, CDR1 MNHNY and CDR2 SVGAGI (reference sequence).

This clonotype came up a few times. The V gene is TRBV10-3, the J gene TRBJ2-1; maybe TRBD1 (6 bases). The CDR3 has 11 amino acids. Looked up from germline, CDR1 is ENHRY and CDR2 is SYGVKD. V was cut by 6 bases and J by 13 bases, with 13 bases left in between. CDR3 sequence reads: CAIRGRGEQFF. Here the CDR3 DNA reads TGTGCCATCAGGGGCAGGGGAGAACAGTTCTTC.

The V gene is TRBV6-2 or TRBV6-3, the J gene TRBJ2-7, with 10 bases aligning to TRBD2. This CDR3 has 16 residues. The V segment lost 2 bases and the J segment 3 bases; nucleotides outside the gene matches: 7. Germline V CDR1 and CDR2: MNHEY, SVGEGT. CDR3 residues: CASSYDRTSGNYEQYF. CDR3 DNA: TGTGCCAGCAGTTACGACCGGACTAGCGGCAACTACGAGCAGTACTTC.

This chain uses TRBV9 with TRBJ2-7, with D possibly being TRBD1 (6 bases). Germline V gene lookup returns CDR1 SGDLS and CDR2 YYNGEE. The CDR3 loop spans 16 amino acids. The V end lost 3 bases, the J end lost 0 bases, and 16 bases lay between the germline ends. The CDR3 sequence is CASSASSDRTSYEQYF. The CDR3 region has the DNA TGTGCCAGCAGCGCCTCATCAGACAGGACCTCCTACGAGCAGTACTTC.

This clonotype was found a few times. The V call is TRBV20-1, the J call TRBJ2-7; the match to TRBD2 covers 11 bases. CDR1 is DFQATT and CDR2 is SNEGSKA in the germline V gene (reference sequence). The CDR3 is 19 residues long. After removal of 0 bases from V and 0 bases from J, the junction contained 13 bases not matched to a gene. This CDR3 reads CSARDGGPSGGPSSYEQYF. The CDR3 coding sequence is TGCAGTGCTAGAGATGGAGGGCCTAGCGGGGGGCCGAGCTCCTACGAGCAGTACTTC.

This clonotype was seen only a few times. The chain couples TRBV4-3 to TRBJ2-3; TRBD2 agrees at 10 bases. The junction had 4 bases not matched to a gene; V was cut back by 1 base and J by 6 bases. In germline, CDR1 is LGHNA, CDR2 YSLEER. The length of the CDR3 is 15 residues. CDR3 bases: TGCGCCAGCAGCCAAGGCATTAGCGGGGGGGATACGCAGTATTTT. Protein sequence: CASSQGISGGDTQYF.

The chain couples TRBV20-1 to TRBJ1-4; no clear D. This CDR3 has 11 residues. V lost 4 bases, J lost 8 bases, and 8 bases lay in between. Germline-derived CDR1 and CDR2 are DFQATT and SNEGSKA (reference sequence). The CDR3 nucleotides read TGCAGTGCTAAAAGCGGGGAAAAACTGTTTTTT. It is translated as CSAKSGEKLFF.

This clonotype was counted a single time. The chain carries TRBV9 and TRBJ2-3; D remains ambiguous. The germline V gene encodes CDR1 SGDLS and CDR2 YYNGEE. Trimming shortened V by 2 bases and J by 6 bases, and 13 bases separated the two germline ends. There are 14 residues in the CDR3. The CDR3 DNA is TGTGCCAGCAGCGTCCAGGAGACCTACGATACGCAGTATTTT. This gives the protein CASSVQETYDTQYF.

This clonotype was observed a handful of times. V and J are TRBV20-1 and TRBJ1-1; 8 bases agree with TRBD1. CDR1 DFQATT and CDR2 SNEGSKA come from the germline V gene (reference sequence). CDR3 size: 14 residues. V lost 0 bases and J lost 3; bases outside the gene matches: 3. The CDR3 protein is CSARDPGGYTEAFF. The CDR3 region has the DNA TGCAGTGCTAGAGATCCAGGGGGCTACACTGAAGCTTTCTTT.

This clonotype was counted a few times. The rearrangement links TRBV7-8 to TRBJ2-1, with a weak D call TRBD1 (5 bases). The ends were cut back, 5 bases at V and 8 bases at J, with 13 bases in the middle. The CDR3 is 13 amino acids. Germline CDR1 is SGHVS and CDR2 is FQNEAQ. The CDR3 loop reads CASSVGVGDEQFF. In DNA form, the CDR3 reads TGTGCCAGCAGCGTAGGGGTGGGCGATGAGCAGTTCTTC.

The chain employs TRBV30 and TRBJ1-6; D gene ambiguous. CDR3 length: 12 residues. V lost 0 bases to trimming and J lost 6 bases, with 3 bases between them. Germline CDR1 GTSNPN, CDR2 SVGIG (reference sequence). The CDR3 region is CAWSVLNSPLHF. The CDR3 bases are TGTGCCTGGAGTGTACTTAATTCACCCCTCCACTTT.